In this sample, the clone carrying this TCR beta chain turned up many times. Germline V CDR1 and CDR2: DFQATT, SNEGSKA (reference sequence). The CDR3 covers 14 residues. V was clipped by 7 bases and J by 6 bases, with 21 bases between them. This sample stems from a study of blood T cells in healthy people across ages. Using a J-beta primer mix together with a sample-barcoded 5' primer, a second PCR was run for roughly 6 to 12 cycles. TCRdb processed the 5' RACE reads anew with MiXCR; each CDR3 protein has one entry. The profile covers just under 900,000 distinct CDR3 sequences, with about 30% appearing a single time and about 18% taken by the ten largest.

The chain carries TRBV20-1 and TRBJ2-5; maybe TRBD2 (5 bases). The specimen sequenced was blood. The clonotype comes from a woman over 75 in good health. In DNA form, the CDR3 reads TGCAGTGGAGAGATTCCGGGGATCGGAAAGACCCAGTACTTC. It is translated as CSGEIPGIGKTQYF.